Listed below are T cell receptor beta chains from one sample, sequenced in a study of cytomegalovirus exposure and HLA in healthy donors. Measured with immunoSEQ multiplex PCR; TCRdb has only the in-frame clones, and not every one. The table lists about 260,000 clones, roughly two thirds of them singletons. Sequenced sample: PBMCs. These receptors were collected from a female donor in good health and CMV-seronegative. Each CDR3 is given with its conserved first and last residue. Each record gives: D gene, clone size, V gene, J gene, CDR3 protein, CDR3 DNA. D genes are given only for firm matches. Rows may omit the clone size; those that give it use once, few, many or a size class.

d_gene: -
abundance: -
v_gene: TRBV6-1
j_gene: TRBJ2-7
CDR3aa: CASSAVLTTSEEQYF
CDR3nt: TGTGCCAGCAGTGCGGTCCTGACAACTTCCGAGGAGCAGTACTTC

d_gene: TRBD1
abundance: -
v_gene: TRBV11-3
j_gene: TRBJ2-5
CDR3aa: CASSSGTEETQYF
CDR3nt: TGTGCCAGCAGCTCGGGGACAGAAGAGACCCAGTACTTC

d_gene: -
abundance: -
v_gene: TRBV28
j_gene: TRBJ2-4
CDR3aa: CATEGWDKNIQYF
CDR3nt: TGTGCCACGGAGGGGTGGGACAAAAACATTCAGTACTTC

d_gene: -
abundance: -
v_gene: TRBV5-1
j_gene: TRBJ2-3
CDR3aa: CASSLYRDTDTQYF
CDR3nt: TGCGCCAGCAGCTTGTACCGGGACACAGATACGCAGTATTTT

d_gene: TRBD1
abundance: -
v_gene: TRBV2
j_gene: TRBJ2-1
CDR3aa: CASSEQGAGDEQFF
CDR3nt: TGTGCCAGCAGTGAGCAGGGGGCGGGCGATGAGCAGTTCTTC

d_gene: -
abundance: -
v_gene: TRBV4-2
j_gene: TRBJ2-7
CDR3aa: CASSQGDWFYEQYF
CDR3nt: TGTGCCAGCAGCCAAGGGGACTGGTTCTACGAGCAGTACTTC

d_gene: TRBD1
abundance: -
v_gene: TRBV7-9
j_gene: TRBJ1-5
CDR3aa: CASSGTGYNQPQHF
CDR3nt: TGTGCCAGCAGCGGGACAGGTTACAATCAGCCCCAGCATTTT

d_gene: -
abundance: -
v_gene: TRBV9
j_gene: TRBJ1-3
CDR3aa: CASAGDKSGNTIYF
CDR3nt: TGTGCCAGCGCCGGGGATAAATCCGGAAACACCATATATTTT

d_gene: TRBD1
abundance: once
v_gene: TRBV5-1
j_gene: TRBJ2-7
CDR3aa: CASSFVTGAYEQYF
CDR3nt: TGCGCCAGCAGCTTTGTGACAGGGGCCTACGAGCAGTACTTC

d_gene: TRBD2
abundance: -
v_gene: TRBV5-1
j_gene: TRBJ2-5
CDR3aa: CASSPGTSDKETQYF
CDR3nt: TGCGCCAGCAGCCCCGGGACTAGCGATAAAGAGACCCAGTACTTC